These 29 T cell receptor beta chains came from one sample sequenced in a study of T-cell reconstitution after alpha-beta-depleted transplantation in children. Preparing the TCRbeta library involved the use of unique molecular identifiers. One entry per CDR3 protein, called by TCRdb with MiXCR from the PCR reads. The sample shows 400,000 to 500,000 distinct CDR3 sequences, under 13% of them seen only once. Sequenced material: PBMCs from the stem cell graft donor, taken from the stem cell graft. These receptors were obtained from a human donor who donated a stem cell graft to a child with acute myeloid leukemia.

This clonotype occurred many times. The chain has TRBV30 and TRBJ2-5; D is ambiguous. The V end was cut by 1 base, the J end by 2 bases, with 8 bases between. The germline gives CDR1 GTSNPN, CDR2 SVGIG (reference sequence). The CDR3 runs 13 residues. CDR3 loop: CAWSGSDQETQYF. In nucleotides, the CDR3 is TGTGCCTGGAGTGGGTCAGATCAAGAGACCCAGTACTTC.

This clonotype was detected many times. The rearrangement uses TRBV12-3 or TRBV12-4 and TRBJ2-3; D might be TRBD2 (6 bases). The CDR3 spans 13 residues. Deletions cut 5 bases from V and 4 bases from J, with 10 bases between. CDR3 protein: CASSAPGADTQYF. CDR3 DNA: TGTGCCAGCAGTGCACCGGGGGCAGATACGCAGTATTTT.

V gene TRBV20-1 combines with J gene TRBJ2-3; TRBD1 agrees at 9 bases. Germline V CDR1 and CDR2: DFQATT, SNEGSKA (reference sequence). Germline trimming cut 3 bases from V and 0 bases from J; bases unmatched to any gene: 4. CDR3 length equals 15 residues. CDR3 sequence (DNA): TGCAGTGCTAGCAGACAGGGGGACAGCACAGATACGCAGTATTTT. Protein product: CSASRQGDSTDTQYF.

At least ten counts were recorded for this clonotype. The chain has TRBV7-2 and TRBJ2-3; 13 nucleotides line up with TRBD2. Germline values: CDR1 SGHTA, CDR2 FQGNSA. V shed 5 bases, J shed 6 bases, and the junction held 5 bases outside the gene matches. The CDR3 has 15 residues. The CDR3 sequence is CASSRLAGGEDTQYF. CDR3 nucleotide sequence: TGTGCCAGCAGCCGACTAGCGGGAGGAGAGGATACGCAGTATTTT.

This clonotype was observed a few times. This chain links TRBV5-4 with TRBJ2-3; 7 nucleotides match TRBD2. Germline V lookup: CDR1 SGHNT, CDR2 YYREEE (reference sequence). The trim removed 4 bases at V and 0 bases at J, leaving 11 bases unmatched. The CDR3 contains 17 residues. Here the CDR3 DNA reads TGTGCCAGCAGCCCGAGACCTAGCGGTTCTAGCACAGATACGCAGTATTTT. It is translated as CASSPRPSGSSTDTQYF.

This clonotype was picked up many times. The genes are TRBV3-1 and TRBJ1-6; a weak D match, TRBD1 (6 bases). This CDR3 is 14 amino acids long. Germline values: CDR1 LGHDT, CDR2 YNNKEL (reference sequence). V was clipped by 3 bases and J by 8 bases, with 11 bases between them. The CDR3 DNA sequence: TGTGCCAGCAGCCAGGGGGCCTTCGATTCACCCCTCCACTTT. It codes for CASSQGAFDSPLHF.

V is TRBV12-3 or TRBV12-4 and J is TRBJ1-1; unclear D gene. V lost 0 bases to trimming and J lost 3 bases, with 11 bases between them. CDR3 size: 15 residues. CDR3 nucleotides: TGTGCCAGCAGTTTAGCCGGCGGTGGAGACACTGAAGCTTTCTTT. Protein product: CASSLAGGGDTEAFF.

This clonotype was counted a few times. The CDR3 DNA reads as TGTGCCACCAGCAGAGATGTGGGCCCAAATGAGCAGTTCTTC. Amino acids: CATSRDVGPNEQFF. V is TRBV15 and J is TRBJ2-1; D is unclear. CDR3 length: 14 residues. The germline CDR1 and CDR2 sequences are LNHNV and YYDKDF (reference sequence). V was shortened by 0 bases and J by 7 bases, with 10 bases between the two germline ends. Drawing the rest from reference TRBV15 and TRBJ2-1, the complete variable domain is DAMVIQNPRYQVTQFGKPVTLSCSQTLNHNVMYWYQQKSSQAPKLLFHYYDKDFNNEADTPDNFQSRRPNTSFCFLDIRSPGLGDTAMYLCATSRDVGPNEQFFGPGTRLTVL.

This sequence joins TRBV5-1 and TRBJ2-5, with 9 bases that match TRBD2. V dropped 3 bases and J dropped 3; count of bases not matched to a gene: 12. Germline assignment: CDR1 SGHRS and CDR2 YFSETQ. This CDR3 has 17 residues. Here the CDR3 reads CASSSSALAGHKETQYF. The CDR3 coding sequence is TGCGCCAGCAGCTCCTCCGCCCTAGCGGGGCATAAAGAGACCCAGTACTTC.

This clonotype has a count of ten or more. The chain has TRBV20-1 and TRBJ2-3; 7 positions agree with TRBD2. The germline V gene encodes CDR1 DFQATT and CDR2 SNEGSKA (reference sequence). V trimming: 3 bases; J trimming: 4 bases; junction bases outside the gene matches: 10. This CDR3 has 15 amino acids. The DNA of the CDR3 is TGCAGTGCTAGTTTGACGGCGGGAGCTCCAGATACGCAGTATTTT. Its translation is CSASLTAGAPDTQYF.

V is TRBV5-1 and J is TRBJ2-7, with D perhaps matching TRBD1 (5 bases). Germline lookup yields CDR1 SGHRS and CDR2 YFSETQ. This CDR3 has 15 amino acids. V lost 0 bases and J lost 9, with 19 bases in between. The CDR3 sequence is CASSLVAGNSLGQYF. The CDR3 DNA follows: TGCGCCAGCAGCTTGGTTGCAGGGAACAGTCTTGGGCAGTACTTC.

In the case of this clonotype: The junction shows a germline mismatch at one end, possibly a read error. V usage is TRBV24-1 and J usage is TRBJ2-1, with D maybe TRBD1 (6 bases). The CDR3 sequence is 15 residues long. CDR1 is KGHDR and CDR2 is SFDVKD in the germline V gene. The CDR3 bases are TGTGCCACCAGTGACCCGAAACAGGGTCTCGGTGAGCAGCTCTTC. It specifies CATSDPKQGLGEQLF.

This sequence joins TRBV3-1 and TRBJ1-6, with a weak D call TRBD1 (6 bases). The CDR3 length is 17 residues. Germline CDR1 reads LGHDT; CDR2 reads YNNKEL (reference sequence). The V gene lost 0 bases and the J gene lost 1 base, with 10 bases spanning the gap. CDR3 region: CASSQDRTGSYNSPLHF. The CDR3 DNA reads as TGTGCCAGCAGCCAAGATCGAACAGGGTCCTATAATTCACCCCTCCACTTT.

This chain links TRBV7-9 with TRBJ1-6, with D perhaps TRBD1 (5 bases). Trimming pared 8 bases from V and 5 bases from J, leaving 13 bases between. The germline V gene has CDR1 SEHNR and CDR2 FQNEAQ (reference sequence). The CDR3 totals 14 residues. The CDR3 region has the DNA TGTGCCAGCGCGACCGAACAGGATAATTCACCCCTCCACTTT. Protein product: CASATEQDNSPLHF. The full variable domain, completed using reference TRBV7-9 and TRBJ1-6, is DTGVSQNPRHKITKRGQNVTFRCDPISEHNRLYWYRQTLGQGPEFLTYFQNEAQLEKSRLLSDRFSAERPKGSFSTLEIQRTEQGDSAMYLCASATEQDNSPLHFGNGTRLTVT.

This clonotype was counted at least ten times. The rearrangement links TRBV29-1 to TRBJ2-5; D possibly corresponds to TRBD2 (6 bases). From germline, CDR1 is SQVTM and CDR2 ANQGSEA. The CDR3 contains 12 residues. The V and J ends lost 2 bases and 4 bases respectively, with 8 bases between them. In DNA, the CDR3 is TGCAGCGTTGAAACTAGCCCAGAGACCCAGTACTTC. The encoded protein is CSVETSPETQYF. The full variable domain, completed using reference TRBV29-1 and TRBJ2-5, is SAVISQKPSRDICQRGTSLTIQCQVDSQVTMMFWYRQQPGQSLTLIATANQGSEATYESGFVIDKFPISRPNLTFSTLTVSNMSPEDSSIYLCSVETSPETQYFGPGTRLLVL.

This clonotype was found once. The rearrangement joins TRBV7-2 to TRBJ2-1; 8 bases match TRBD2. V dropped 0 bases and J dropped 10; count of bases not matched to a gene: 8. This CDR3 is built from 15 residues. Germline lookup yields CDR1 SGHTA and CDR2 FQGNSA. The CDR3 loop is CASSLAIPGGPEQFF. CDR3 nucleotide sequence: TGTGCCAGCAGCTTAGCGATTCCGGGAGGGCCCGAGCAGTTCTTC. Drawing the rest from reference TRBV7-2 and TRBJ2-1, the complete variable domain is GAGVSQSPSNKVTEKGKDVELRCDPISGHTALYWYRQSLGQGLEFLIYFQGNSAPDKSGLPSDRFSAERTGGSVSTLTIQRTQQEDSAVYLCASSLAIPGGPEQFFGPGTRLTVL.

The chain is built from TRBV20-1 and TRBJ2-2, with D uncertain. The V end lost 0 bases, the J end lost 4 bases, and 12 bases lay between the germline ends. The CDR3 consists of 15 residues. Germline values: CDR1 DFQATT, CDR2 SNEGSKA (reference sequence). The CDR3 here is CSARDRSGFTGELFF. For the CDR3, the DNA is TGCAGTGCTAGAGACAGGAGTGGCTTCACCGGGGAGCTGTTTTTT.

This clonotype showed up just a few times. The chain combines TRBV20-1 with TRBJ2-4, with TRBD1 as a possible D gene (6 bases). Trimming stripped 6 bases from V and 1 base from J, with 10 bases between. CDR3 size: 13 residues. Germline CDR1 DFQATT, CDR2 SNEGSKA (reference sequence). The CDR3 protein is CSATRGAKNIQYF. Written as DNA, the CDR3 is TGCAGTGCCACAAGGGGGGCCAAAAACATTCAGTACTTC.

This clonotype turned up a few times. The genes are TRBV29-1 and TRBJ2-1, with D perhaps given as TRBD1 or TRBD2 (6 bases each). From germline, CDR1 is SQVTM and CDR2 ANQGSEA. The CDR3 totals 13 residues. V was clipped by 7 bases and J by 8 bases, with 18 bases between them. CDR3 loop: CSAERRGVDEQFF. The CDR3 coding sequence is TGCAGCGCGGAGCGGAGGGGGGTGGATGAGCAGTTCTTC.

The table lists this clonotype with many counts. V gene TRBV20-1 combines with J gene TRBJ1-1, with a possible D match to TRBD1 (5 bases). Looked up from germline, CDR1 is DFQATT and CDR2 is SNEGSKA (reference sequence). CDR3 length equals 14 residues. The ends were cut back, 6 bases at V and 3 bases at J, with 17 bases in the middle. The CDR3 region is CSAPLSRADTEAFF. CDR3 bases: TGCAGTGCCCCGTTAAGCAGGGCCGACACTGAAGCTTTCTTT.

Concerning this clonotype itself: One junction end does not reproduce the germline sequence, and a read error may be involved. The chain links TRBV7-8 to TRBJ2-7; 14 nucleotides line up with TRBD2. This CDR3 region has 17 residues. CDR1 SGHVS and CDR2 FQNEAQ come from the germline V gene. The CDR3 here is CAISVGLGLAGGIEQYF. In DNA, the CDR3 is TGTGCCATCAGCGTAGGACTTGGACTAGCGGGAGGAATCGAGCAGTACTTC. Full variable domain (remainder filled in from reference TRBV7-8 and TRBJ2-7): GAGVSQSPRYKVAKRGQDVALRCDPISGHVSLFWYQQALGQGPEFLTYFQNEAQLDKSGLPSDRFFAERPEGSVSTLKIQRTQQEDSAVYLCAISVGLGLAGGIEQYFGPGTRLTVT.

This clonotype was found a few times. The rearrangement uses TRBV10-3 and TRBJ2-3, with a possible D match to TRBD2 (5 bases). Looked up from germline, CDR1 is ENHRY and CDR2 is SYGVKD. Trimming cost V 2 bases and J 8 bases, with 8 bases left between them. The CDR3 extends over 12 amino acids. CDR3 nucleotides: TGTGCCATCAGTGAGGGCGGAGGTACGCAGTATTTT. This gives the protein CAISEGGGTQYF.

The CDR3 is CAISESPGMVDTQYF. The CDR3 nucleotides read TGTGCCATCAGTGAGTCCCCAGGGATGGTAGATACGCAGTATTTT. The gene calls are TRBV10-3 and TRBJ2-3; D perhaps matches TRBD1 (5 bases). Germline lookup yields CDR1 ENHRY and CDR2 SYGVKD. V shed 0 bases and J shed 5 bases, with 12 bases lying between them. The CDR3 totals 15 residues.

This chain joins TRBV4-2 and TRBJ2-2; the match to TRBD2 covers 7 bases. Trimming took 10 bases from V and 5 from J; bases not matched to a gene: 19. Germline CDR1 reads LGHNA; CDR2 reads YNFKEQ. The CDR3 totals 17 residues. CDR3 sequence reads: CAMSPAPLSGGTGELFF. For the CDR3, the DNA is TGTGCCATGAGCCCTGCCCCCCTCTCGGGAGGAACCGGGGAGCTGTTTTTT.

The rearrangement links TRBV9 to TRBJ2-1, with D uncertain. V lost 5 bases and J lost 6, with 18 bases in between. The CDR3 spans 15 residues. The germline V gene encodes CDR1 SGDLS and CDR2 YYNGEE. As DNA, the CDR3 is TGTGCCAGCAGTTACCTTGTTCGTGGAACCAATGAGCAGTTCTTC. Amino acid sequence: CASSYLVRGTNEQFF.

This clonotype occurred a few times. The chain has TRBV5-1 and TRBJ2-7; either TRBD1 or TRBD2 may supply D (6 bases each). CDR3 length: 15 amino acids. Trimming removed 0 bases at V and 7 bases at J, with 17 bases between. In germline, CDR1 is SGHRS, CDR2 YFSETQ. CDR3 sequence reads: CASSLGDRKGGEQYF. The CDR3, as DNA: TGCGCCAGCAGCTTGGGTGACAGGAAAGGAGGGGAGCAGTACTTC.

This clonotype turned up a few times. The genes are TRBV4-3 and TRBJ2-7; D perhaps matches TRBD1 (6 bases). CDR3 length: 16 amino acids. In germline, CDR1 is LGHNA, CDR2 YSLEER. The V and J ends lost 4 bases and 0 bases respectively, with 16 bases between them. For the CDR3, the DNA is TGCGCCAGCAGCCCGTACCCAGGGGCCTCCTCCTACGAGCAGTACTTC. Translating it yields CASSPYPGASSYEQYF.

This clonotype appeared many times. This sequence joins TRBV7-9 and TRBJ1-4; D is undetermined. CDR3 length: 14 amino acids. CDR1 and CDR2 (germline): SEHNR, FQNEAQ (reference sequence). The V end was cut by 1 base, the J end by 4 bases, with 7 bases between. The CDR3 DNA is TGTGCCAGCAGCTTAGACAGCATTAATGAAAAACTGTTTTTT. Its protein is CASSLDSINEKLFF.

DNA for the CDR3: TGCAGTGCCCCAAGGGGGGGGACCCGGATAGATACGCAGTATTTT. Amino acids: CSAPRGGTRIDTQYF. J is TRBJ2-3 and V is TRBV20-1; D may be TRBD2 (7 bases). V lost 6 bases and J lost 5, with 21 bases in between. The CDR3 sequence is 15 residues long. Germline assignment: CDR1 DFQATT and CDR2 SNEGSKA (reference sequence).